These 4 T cell receptor beta chains were all obtained from the same sample, sequenced in a study of cytomegalovirus exposure and HLA in healthy donors. PCR was performed using 60 Vbeta and 13 Jbeta primers. The protocol was immunoSEQ multiplex PCR, while the TCRdb copy is restricted to in-frame clones and leaves out a portion. The profile shows about 110,000 clones, 60% to 80% of them singletons. Sequencing was performed on PBMCs. The receptors originated from a man aged 35 to 55 in good health and CMV-seronegative.

V usage is TRBV4-1 and J usage is TRBJ2-5; no firm D call. The germline V gene has CDR1 MGHRA and CDR2 YSYEKL. V was cut by 1 base and J by 1 base, with 10 bases left in between. CDR3 length: 15 amino acids. CDR3 sequence reads: CASSQVLRFQETQYF. In DNA form, the CDR3 reads TGCGCCAGCAGCCAAGTCTTGAGATTCCAAGAGACCCAGTACTTC.

CDR3 DNA: TGTGCCAGCAGCCAAGATCGGAGGGCAGCGAACACTGAAGCTTTCTTT. It specifies CASSQDRRAANTEAFF. The gene calls are TRBV4-2 and TRBJ1-1; D is unclear. The CDR3 consists of 16 residues. CDR1 and CDR2 from the germline V gene are LGHNA and YNFKEQ. Deletions cut 0 bases from V and 1 base from J, with 12 bases between.

This chain links TRBV9 with TRBJ2-1; D unresolved. This CDR3 is built from 13 residues. Germline assignment: CDR1 SGDLS and CDR2 YYNGEE. Trimming took 3 bases from V and 8 from J, leaving 12 bases between them. The CDR3 protein is CASSGSPRDEQFF. CDR3 coding DNA: TGTGCCAGCAGCGGTAGCCCCAGAGATGAGCAGTTCTTC.

The genes are TRBV4-2 and TRBJ1-2; 9 nucleotides agree with TRBD1. The ends lost 4 bases at V and 5 bases at J; junction bases unmatched: 8. The CDR3 spans 15 residues. CDR1 is LGHNA and CDR2 is YNFKEQ in the germline V gene. Here the CDR3 reads CASSPRQGESYGYTF. CDR3 sequence (DNA): TGTGCCAGCAGCCCCCGACAGGGGGAATCGTATGGCTACACCTTC.